This entry concerns a single T cell receptor beta chain. Its antigen is not known. Each TCR beta library was made by quantitative 5'-RACE that incorporated molecular barcodes. TCRdb fed the 5' RACE reads into MiXCR, producing one record per CDR3 protein. The sample lists 200,000 to 250,000 distinct CDR3 sequences, roughly 25% seen once, with approximately 6.6% in the top ten. This specimen belongs to a study of CD8 T cells in ankylosing spondylitis. Study results and caveats: In ankylosing spondylitis blood, a motif of about 8 highly homologous TCR beta variants appeared characteristic.

This CDR3 is 14 amino acids long. V was trimmed by 6 bases and J by 7 bases, leaving 16 bases between them. Germline CDR1 DFQATT, CDR2 SNEGSKA (reference sequence). The material sequenced was blood, either unsorted or a sorted T cell fraction (not recorded which). The receptor was derived from a male donor with ankylosing spondylitis or in good health (not recorded which). The V gene is TRBV20-1, the J gene TRBJ1-6; a possible D gene is TRBD1 (6 bases). CDR3: CSASKQGLNSPLHF. As DNA, the CDR3 is TGCAGTGCGTCAAAACAGGGTTTGAATTCACCCCTCCACTTT.